The TCR beta chain described here comes from a study of T cell responses to AZD1222 COVID-19 vaccine. Produced via immunoSEQ multiplex PCR; TCRdb's table is partial and in-frame only. The repertoire includes around 200,000 clones, roughly 91% of them detected once, and 1% sits in the top ten. Per the germline V gene, CDR1 is MNHEY and CDR2 is SVGEGT. The germline V and J ends were trimmed by 4 bases and 0 bases, with 16 bases remaining between them. This CDR3 has 17 amino acids. Findings and limits, study-wide: Spike-wide coverage was observed for vaccine-associated CD4 TCRs, with dominant responses at 160-218 and 743-854. Nearly half of spike-specific TCRs reportedly go after variant regions that carry no mutations. It was only after the peak T cell response that any repertoires were sampled. Spike-specific TCR repertoires showed rising breadth and depth after two AZD1222 doses.

This clone has only one observation. Antigen specificity is unknown. This sequence was found in an adult who received the MenACWY meningococcal vaccine as a control. Sequencing used peripheral blood, obtained 28 days after the second dose of the MenACWY control vaccine. V gene TRBV6-2 or TRBV6-3 combines with J gene TRBJ1-5; unclear D gene. The CDR3 DNA reads as TGTGCCAGCAGTTTCTTTCAGTTATCCTATAGCAATCAGCCCCAGCATTTT. The encoded protein is CASSFFQLSYSNQPQHF.